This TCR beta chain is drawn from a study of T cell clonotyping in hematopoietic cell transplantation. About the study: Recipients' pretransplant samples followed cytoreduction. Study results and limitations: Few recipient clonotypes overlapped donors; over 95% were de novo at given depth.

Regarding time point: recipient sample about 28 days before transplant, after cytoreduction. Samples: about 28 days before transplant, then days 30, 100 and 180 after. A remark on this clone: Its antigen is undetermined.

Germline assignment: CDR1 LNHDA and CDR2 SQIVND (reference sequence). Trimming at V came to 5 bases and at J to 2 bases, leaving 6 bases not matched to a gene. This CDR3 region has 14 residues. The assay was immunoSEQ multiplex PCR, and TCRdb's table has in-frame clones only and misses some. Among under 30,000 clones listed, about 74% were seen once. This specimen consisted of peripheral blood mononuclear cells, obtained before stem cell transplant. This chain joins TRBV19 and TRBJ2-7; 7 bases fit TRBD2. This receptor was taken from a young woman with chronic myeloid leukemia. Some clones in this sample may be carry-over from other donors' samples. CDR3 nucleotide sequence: TGTGCCAGTAGTCCCTCGGGGGGTCCCTACGAGCAGTACTTC. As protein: CASSPSGGPYEQYF. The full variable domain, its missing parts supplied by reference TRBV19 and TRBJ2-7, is DGGITQSPKYLFRKEGQNVTLSCEQNLNHDAMYWYRQDPGQGLRLIYYSQIVNDFQKGDIAEGYSVSREKKESFPLTVTSAQKNPTAFYLCASSPSGGPYEQYFGPGTRLTVT.